This is a list of T cell receptor beta chains from one sample in a study of blood T cell repertoires in COVID-19. The table came from immunoSEQ multiplex PCR; TCRdb's copy has only in-frame clones and leaves some out. The table includes some 200,000 clones, roughly nine tenths detected once. Sequenced: PBMCs or T cells enriched from blood (not recorded which). The receptors were gathered from a woman between 25 and 40 years old who had recovered from COVID-19. Each CDR3 is given with its conserved first and last residue. A D gene is named only where the DNA matches it firmly. Not all rows give a size; the values are once, few, many and, for expanded clones, a class.

j_call v_call clone_size d_call cdr3_aa cdr3_nt
TRBJ2-1 TRBV19 NA TRBD1 CASSTSGTGGGYNEQFF TGTGCCAGTAGTACCTCCGGGACAGGGGGAGGCTACAATGAGCAGTTCTTC
TRBJ2-4 TRBV4-3 NA NA CASSPNAEVGIQYF TGCGCCAGCAGCCCAAACGCAGAGGTAGGCATTCAGTACTTC
TRBJ2-3 TRBV29-1 once TRBD1 CSDGQGTDTQYF TGCAGCGACGGACAGGGAACAGATACGCAGTATTTT
TRBJ1-1 TRBV27 NA TRBD1 CASSQRTGGAWGEAFF TGTGCCAGCAGTCAAAGGACAGGGGGCGCGTGGGGGGAAGCTTTCTTT
TRBJ1-6 TRBV5-1 NA TRBD1 CASSQTLQGADNSPLHF TGCGCCAGCAGCCAAACCCTCCAGGGGGCTGATAATTCACCCCTCCACTTT
TRBJ2-7 TRBV7-2 NA NA CASSLRLAMYEQYF TGTGCCAGCAGCTTAAGGCTAGCAATGTACGAGCAGTACTTC
TRBJ1-1 TRBV30 NA TRBD1 CAWSARQGLRAFF TGTGCCTGGAGTGCAAGACAGGGCCTGCGAGCTTTCTTT
TRBJ1-5 TRBV10-1 NA NA CASSEPLPRADSNQPQHF TGCGCCAGCAGTGAGCCATTGCCGAGGGCGGATAGCAATCAGCCCCAGCATTTT
TRBJ1-3 TRBV30 few NA CAWSVGASGNTIYF TGTGCCTGGAGTGTTGGGGCCTCGGGAAACACCATATATTTT
TRBJ1-5 TRBV6-4 NA NA CASSLQGNQPQHF TGTGCCAGCAGTCTCCAGGGGAATCAGCCCCAGCATTTT
TRBJ1-4 TRBV11-3 NA NA CASSSPGEAKEKLFF TGTGCCAGCAGCTCCCCAGGGGAAGCGAAAGAAAAACTGTTTTTT
TRBJ2-1 TRBV11-2 NA NA CASSLGGESSYNEQFF TGTGCCAGCAGCTTAGGGGGAGAGAGCTCCTACAATGAGCAGTTCTTC
TRBJ2-5 TRBV6-2/TRBV6-3 NA TRBD1 CASSGLDRGRETQYF TGTGCCAGCAGTGGATTGGACAGGGGGCGGGAGACCCAGTACTTC
TRBJ1-6 TRBV6-1 NA NA CASSDPPGVRNSPLHF TGTGCCAGCAGTGACCCCCCGGGTGTGCGGAATTCACCCCTCCACTTT
TRBJ1-6 TRBV7-9 NA TRBD1 CASSFDRDLNSPLHF TGTGCCAGCAGCTTCGACAGGGACCTTAATTCACCCCTCCACTTT